This T cell receptor beta chain was documented in a study of shared clonotypes between healthy human individuals. Method: immunoSEQ multiplex PCR; TCRdb's copy keeps in-frame clones and lacks some. This table holds 2 million to 2.5 million clones, more than 90% found once. J lost 0 bases, V lost 5 bases, and 4 bases had no gene match. The CDR3 runs to 14 residues. Whole-study results and caveats: Clonotypes shared by all four donors outscored non-shared clonotypes in generation probability.

About this clone itself: Its antigen remains unknown.

This chain links TRBV6-7 with TRBJ2-7; 7 bases map to TRBD2. TRBV6-7 qualifies as an ORF whose function is uncertain. This clonotype was obtained from a man between 18 and 35 years old in good health. The sample taken for sequencing was naive CD4+ T cells sorted from blood. Subset meaning: CD45RA+ positively selected. CDR3 region: CASSLAVPSYEQYF. CDR3 in DNA: TGTGCCAGCAGTCTAGCGGTACCCTCCTACGAGCAGTACTTC.